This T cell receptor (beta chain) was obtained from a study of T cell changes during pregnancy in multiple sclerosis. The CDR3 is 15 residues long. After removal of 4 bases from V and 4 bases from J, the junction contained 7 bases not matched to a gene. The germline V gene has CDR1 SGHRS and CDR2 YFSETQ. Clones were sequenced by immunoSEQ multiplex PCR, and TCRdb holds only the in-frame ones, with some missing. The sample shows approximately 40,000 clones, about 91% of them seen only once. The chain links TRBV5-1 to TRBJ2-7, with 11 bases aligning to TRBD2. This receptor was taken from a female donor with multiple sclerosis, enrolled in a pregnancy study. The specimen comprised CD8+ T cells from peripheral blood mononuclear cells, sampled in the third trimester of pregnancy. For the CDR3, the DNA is TGCGCCAGCAGCCCGGGGACTAGCGGAGGTTACGAGCAGTACTTC. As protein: CASSPGTSGGYEQYF.